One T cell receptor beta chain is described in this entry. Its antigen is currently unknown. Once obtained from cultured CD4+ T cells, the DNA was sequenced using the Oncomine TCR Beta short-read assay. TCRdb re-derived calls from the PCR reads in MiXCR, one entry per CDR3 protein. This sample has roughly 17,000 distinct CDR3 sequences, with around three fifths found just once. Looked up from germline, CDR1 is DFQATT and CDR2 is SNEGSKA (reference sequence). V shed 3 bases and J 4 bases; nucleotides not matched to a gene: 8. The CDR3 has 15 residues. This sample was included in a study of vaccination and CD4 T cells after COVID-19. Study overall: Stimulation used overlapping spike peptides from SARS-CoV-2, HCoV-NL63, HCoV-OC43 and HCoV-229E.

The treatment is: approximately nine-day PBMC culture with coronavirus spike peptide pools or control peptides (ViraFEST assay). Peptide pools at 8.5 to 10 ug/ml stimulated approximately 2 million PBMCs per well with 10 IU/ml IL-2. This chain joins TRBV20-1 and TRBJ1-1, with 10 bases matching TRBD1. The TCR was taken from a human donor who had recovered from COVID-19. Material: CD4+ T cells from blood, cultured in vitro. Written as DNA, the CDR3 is TGCAGTGCTAGTGGGGACAGGGGCATAGGCACTGAAGCTTTCTTT. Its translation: CSASGDRGIGTEAFF.